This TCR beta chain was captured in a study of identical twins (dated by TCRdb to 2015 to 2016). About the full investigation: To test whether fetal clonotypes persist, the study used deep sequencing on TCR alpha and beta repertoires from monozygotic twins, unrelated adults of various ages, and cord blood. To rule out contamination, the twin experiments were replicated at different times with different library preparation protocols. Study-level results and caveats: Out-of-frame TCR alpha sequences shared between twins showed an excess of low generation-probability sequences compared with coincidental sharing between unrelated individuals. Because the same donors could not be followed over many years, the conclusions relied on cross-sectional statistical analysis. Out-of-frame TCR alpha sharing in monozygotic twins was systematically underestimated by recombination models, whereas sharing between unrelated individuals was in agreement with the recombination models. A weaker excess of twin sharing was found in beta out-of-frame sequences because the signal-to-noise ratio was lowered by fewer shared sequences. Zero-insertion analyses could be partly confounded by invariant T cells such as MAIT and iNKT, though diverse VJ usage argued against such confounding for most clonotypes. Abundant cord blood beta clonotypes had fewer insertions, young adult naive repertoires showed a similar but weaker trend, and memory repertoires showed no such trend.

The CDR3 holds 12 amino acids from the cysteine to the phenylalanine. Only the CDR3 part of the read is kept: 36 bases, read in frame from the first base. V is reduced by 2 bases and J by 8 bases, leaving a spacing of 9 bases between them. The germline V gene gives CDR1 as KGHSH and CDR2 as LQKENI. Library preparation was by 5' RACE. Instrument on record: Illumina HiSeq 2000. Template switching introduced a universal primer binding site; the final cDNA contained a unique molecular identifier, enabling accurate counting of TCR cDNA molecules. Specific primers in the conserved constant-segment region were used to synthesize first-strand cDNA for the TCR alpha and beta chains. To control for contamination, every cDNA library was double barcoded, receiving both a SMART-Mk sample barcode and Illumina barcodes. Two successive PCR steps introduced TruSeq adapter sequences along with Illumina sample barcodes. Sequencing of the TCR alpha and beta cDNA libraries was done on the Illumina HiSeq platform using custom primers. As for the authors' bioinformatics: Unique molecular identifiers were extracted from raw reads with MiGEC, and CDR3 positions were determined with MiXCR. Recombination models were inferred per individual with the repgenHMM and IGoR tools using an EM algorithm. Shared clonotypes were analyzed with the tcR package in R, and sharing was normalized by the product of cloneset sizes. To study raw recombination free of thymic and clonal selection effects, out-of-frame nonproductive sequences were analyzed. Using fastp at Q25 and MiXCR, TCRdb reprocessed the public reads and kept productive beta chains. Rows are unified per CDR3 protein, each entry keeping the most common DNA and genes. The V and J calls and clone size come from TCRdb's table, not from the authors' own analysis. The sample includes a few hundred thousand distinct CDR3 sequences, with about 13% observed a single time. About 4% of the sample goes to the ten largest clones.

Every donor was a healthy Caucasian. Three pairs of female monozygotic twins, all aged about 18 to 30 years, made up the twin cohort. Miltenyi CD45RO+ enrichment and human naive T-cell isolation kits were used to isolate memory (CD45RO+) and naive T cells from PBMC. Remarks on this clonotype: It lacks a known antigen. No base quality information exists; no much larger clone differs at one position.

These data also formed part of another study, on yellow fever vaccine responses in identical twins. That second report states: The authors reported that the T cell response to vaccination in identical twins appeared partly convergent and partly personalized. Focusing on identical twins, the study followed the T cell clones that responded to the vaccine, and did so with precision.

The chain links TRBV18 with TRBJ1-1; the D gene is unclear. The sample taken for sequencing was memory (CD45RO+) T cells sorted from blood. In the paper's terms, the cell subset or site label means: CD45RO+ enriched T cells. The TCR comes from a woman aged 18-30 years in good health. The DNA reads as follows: TGTGCCAGCTCACCAAACTCTCTAGAAGCTTTCTTT. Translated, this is CASSPNSLEAFF.